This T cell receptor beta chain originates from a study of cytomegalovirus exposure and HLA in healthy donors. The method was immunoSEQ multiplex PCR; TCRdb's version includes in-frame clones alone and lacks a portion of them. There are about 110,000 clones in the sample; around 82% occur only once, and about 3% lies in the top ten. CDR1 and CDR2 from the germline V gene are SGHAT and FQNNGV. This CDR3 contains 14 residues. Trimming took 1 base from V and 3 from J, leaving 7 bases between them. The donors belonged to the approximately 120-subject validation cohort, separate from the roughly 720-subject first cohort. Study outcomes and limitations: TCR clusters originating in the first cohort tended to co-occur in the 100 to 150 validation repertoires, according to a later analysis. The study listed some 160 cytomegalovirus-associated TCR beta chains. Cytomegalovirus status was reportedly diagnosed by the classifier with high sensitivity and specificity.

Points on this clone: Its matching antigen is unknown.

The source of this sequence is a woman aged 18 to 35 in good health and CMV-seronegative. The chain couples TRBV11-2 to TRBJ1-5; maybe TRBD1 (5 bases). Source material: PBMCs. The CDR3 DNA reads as TGTGCCAGCAGCTTAGGACAGAACAATCAGCCCCAGCATTTT. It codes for CASSLGQNNQPQHF.